A selection of T cell receptor beta chains follows, all from one sample in a study of regulatory T cells in long-lasting Graves disease. In TCRdb, the multiplex PCR reads were re-called with MiXCR into one record per CDR3 protein. The sample contains fewer than 450,000 distinct CDR3 sequences, approximately 15% of which appear only once. This sample was shared with a second study, whose subject was T cells in Graves' hyperthyroidism and ophthalmopathy.

This sample comprised peripheral blood mononuclear cells (PBMCs), obtained at new diagnosis, from a patient treated with antithyroid drugs. Receptors were obtained from a woman in her thirties or forties with Graves disease. CDR3s include the opening cysteine and the closing phenylalanine or tryptophan. Fields, in order: J gene, clone size, CDR3 length, V gene, D gene, CDR3 protein, CDR3 DNA. D genes are given only for firm matches. A row's size may be missing; if present it is once, few, many or a size class.

TRBJ2-5 | few | 14 | TRBV28 | . | CASSLGAFQETQYF | TGTGCCAGCAGCCTCGGGGCCTTCCAAGAGACCCAGTACTTC
TRBJ2-3 | many | 13 | TRBV27 | . | CASSPYSADTQYF | TGTGCCAGCAGTCCCTATAGCGCAGATACGCAGTATTTT
TRBJ2-1 | many | 14 | TRBV19 | TRBD2 | CASSSGRTYNEQFF | TGTGCCAGTAGTAGCGGGAGAACATACAATGAGCAGTTCTTC
TRBJ2-5 | . | 13 | TRBV5-4 | . | CASSRAGSETQYF | TGTGCCAGCAGCCGGGCGGGGTCGGAGACCCAGTACTTC
TRBJ2-1 | . | 17 | TRBV12-3/TRBV12-4 | TRBD1 | CASSPTVDRASYDEQFF | TGTGCCAGCAGCCCGACAGTGGACAGGGCTTCCTACGATGAGCAGTTCTTC
TRBJ1-6 | few | 15 | TRBV19 | . | CASSIVKGGNSPLHF | TGTGCCAGTAGTATAGTTAAGGGCGGTAATTCACCCCTCCACTTT
TRBJ2-3 | many | 15 | TRBV10-3 | TRBD2 | CAIRSGGADTDTQYF | TGTGCCATCAGAAGCGGGGGGGCGGACACAGATACGCAGTATTTT
TRBJ2-1 | many | 16 | TRBV25-1 | TRBD2 | CASSESGLAGVNEQFF | TGTGCCAGCAGTGAATCCGGACTAGCGGGAGTAAATGAGCAGTTCTTC
TRBJ2-1 | once | 17 | TRBV12-3/TRBV12-4 | TRBD2 | CASSLATSGRSYNEQFF | TGTGCCAGCAGTTTAGCGACTAGCGGGAGGTCCTACAATGAGCAGTTCTTC
TRBJ2-1 | many | 16 | TRBV20-1 | TRBD2 | CSARLSGTSGANEQFF | TGCAGTGCTAGACTTTCCGGGACTAGCGGTGCCAATGAGCAGTTCTTC
TRBJ1-2 | many | 15 | TRBV7-8 | . | CASSLGGGFGFGYTF | TGTGCCAGCAGCTTAGGAGGCGGGTTCGGATTTGGCTACACCTTC
TRBJ2-7 | many | 14 | TRBV20-1 | TRBD2 | CSAGPSGASYEQYF | TGCAGTGCAGGACCTAGCGGGGCGTCCTACGAGCAGTACTTC
TRBJ2-7 | few | 14 | TRBV20-1 | TRBD2 | CSARKGGRGYEQYF | TGCAGTGCTAGAAAGGGCGGGAGGGGCTACGAGCAGTACTTC
TRBJ2-1 | . | 16 | TRBV3-1 | TRBD2 | CASSQVGSGRVNEQFF | TGTGCCAGCAGCCAAGTTGGTAGCGGGAGGGTAAATGAGCAGTTCTTC
TRBJ2-7 | . | 16 | TRBV4-1 | . | CASSQAVGGGYNEQYF | TGCGCCAGCAGCCAAGCAGTTGGGGGCGGCTACAATGAGCAGTACTTC
TRBJ2-5 | many | 18 | TRBV20-1 | . | CSAGSTGENPDPQETQYF | TGCAGTGCTGGTTCAACGGGAGAGAACCCCGACCCCCAAGAGACCCAGTACTTC
TRBJ1-3 | many | 12 | TRBV11-1 | . | CASTGTRNTIYF | TGTGCCAGCACGGGCACCCGGAACACCATATATTTT
TRBJ1-3 | . | 15 | TRBV5-4 | . | CASSLDQSFGNTIYF | TGTGCCAGCAGCTTGGACCAGAGCTTTGGAAACACCATATATTTT
TRBJ2-7 | . | 17 | TRBV7-8 | TRBD2 | CASSLDSGRVIADEQYF | TGTGCCAGCAGCTTAGATAGCGGGAGAGTTATCGCTGACGAGCAGTACTTC
TRBJ2-3 | many | 13 | TRBV27 | . | CASAPGASPTQYF | TGTGCCAGCGCCCCGGGGGCTTCGCCTACGCAGTATTTT
TRBJ1-3 | many | 13 | TRBV12-3/TRBV12-4 | TRBD1 | CASSRGHGNTIYF | TGTGCCAGCTCCAGGGGGCACGGAAACACCATATATTTT
TRBJ2-3 | many | 17 | TRBV28 | TRBD1 | CASSLTAGTGHTDTQYF | TGTGCCAGCAGTTTAACTGCCGGGACAGGGCATACAGATACGCAGTATTTT
TRBJ2-3 | few | 15 | TRBV28 | . | CASSLRDSGRDTQYF | TGTGCCAGCAGTCTCCGGGATAGTGGGAGAGATACGCAGTATTTT
TRBJ2-1 | few | 17 | TRBV6-2/TRBV6-3 | . | CASSYSITGDRYNEQFF | TGTGCCAGCAGTTACTCGATTACGGGAGATCGGTACAATGAGCAGTTCTTC
TRBJ2-5 | many | 14 | TRBV27 | . | CASSRTGYRETQYF | TGTGCCAGCAGCCGCACAGGGTACCGAGAGACCCAGTACTTC
TRBJ1-4 | . | 14 | TRBV20-1 | . | CSAREGGFNEKLFF | TGCAGTGCTAGAGAGGGGGGTTTTAATGAAAAACTGTTTTTT
TRBJ1-6 | many | 13 | TRBV7-3 | . | CASSASPISPLHF | TGTGCCAGCAGCGCCTCCCCGATTTCACCCCTCCACTTT
TRBJ2-6 | . | 18 | TRBV20-1 | . | CSAIGLASGASGANVLTF | TGCAGTGCTATAGGACTGGCCTCGGGGGCGTCCGGGGCCAACGTCCTGACTTTC
TRBJ2-1 | few | 16 | TRBV9 | . | CASSVEGLSSYNEQFF | TGTGCCAGCAGCGTAGAAGGGTTGAGCTCCTACAATGAGCAGTTCTTC
TRBJ1-1 | many | 16 | TRBV6-5 | . | CASSSRSVTGNTEAFF | TGTGCCAGCAGTTCCCGTTCGGTCACCGGAAACACTGAAGCTTTCTTT
TRBJ2-7 | few | 17 | TRBV19 | TRBD2 | CASSQLAGGQATAMQYF | TGTGCCAGTAGCCAGCTAGCGGGAGGCCAAGCCACTGCGATGCAGTACTTC
TRBJ1-1 | many | 14 | TRBV20-1 | . | CSASSPGTATEAFF | TGCAGTGCTAGCTCGCCTGGGACGGCCACTGAAGCTTTCTTT
TRBJ2-3 | . | 14 | TRBV7-2 | . | CASSSGHITDTQYF | TGTGCCAGCAGCTCAGGACACATCACAGATACGCAGTATTTT
TRBJ2-7 | . | 14 | TRBV19 | . | CASSIDADSYEQYF | TGTGCCAGTAGTATAGACGCAGACTCCTACGAGCAGTACTTC
TRBJ2-1 | many | 18 | TRBV19 | TRBD2 | CASSIDAFGLAGVNEQFF | TGTGCCAGTAGTATAGACGCCTTTGGACTAGCGGGAGTCAATGAGCAGTTCTTC
TRBJ1-4 | many | 15 | TRBV6-5 | TRBD1 | CASSYTRTGIVKLFF | TGTGCCAGCAGTTACACTCGGACAGGGATTGTAAAACTGTTTTTT
TRBJ2-2 | . | 12 | TRBV20-1 | TRBD1 | CSAITGAGELFF | TGCAGTGCTATAACAGGGGCCGGGGAGCTGTTTTTT
TRBJ2-7 | few | 12 | TRBV28 | . | CASSPGPDEQHF | TGTGCCAGCAGCCCGGGACCCGACGAGCAGCACTTC
TRBJ2-2 | many | 15 | TRBV7-9 | . | CASSLGQLNTGELFF | TGTGCCAGCAGCTTAGGGCAGCTGAACACCGGGGAGCTGTTTTTT
TRBJ2-5 | few | 16 | TRBV19 | TRBD2 | CASSIQGRGGGETQYF | TGTGCCAGTAGTATACAGGGGCGGGGGGGTGGAGAGACCCAGTACTTC
TRBJ1-4 | many | 17 | TRBV19 | . | CASSHKGGRAPNEKLFF | TGTGCCAGTAGCCATAAAGGGGGGCGAGCACCGAATGAAAAACTGTTTTTT
TRBJ2-1 | many | 14 | TRBV12-3/TRBV12-4 | . | CASSPGDFYNEQFF | TGTGCCAGCAGCCCTGGGGACTTCTACAATGAGCAGTTCTTC
TRBJ2-7 | many | 15 | TRBV14 | TRBD1 | CASSQPDRGSYEQYF | TGTGCCAGCAGCCAACCGGACAGGGGATCCTACGAGCAGTACTTC
TRBJ2-1 | many | 13 | TRBV9 | . | CASSVGVVGEQFF | TGTGCCAGCAGCGTAGGTGTGGTAGGAGAGCAGTTCTTC
TRBJ2-7 | many | 14 | TRBV28 | TRBD1 | CASSQQGWTYEQYF | TGTGCCAGCAGTCAACAGGGGTGGACCTACGAGCAGTACTTC
TRBJ2-2 | many | 15 | TRBV9 | . | CASSPWDSYTGELFF | TGTGCCAGCAGCCCATGGGACTCCTACACCGGGGAGCTGTTTTTT
TRBJ1-2 | many | 15 | TRBV18 | TRBD1 | CASSPAGQGNYGYTF | TGTGCCAGCTCACCAGCCGGACAGGGGAACTATGGCTACACCTTC